Listed below are T cell receptor beta chains from one sample, sequenced in a study of lymphopenia after photon versus proton radiotherapy. The data were produced by immunoSEQ multiplex PCR, yet TCRdb's version contains in-frame clones alone and is incomplete. The table shows over 15,000 clones, with around 86% occurring only once. The sequencing used peripheral blood, collected from a patient treated with proton-based radiotherapy. The source is a man in his sixties or seventies with pancreatic cancer. Both conserved end residues are part of each CDR3. A D gene is named only where the DNA matches it firmly.

>14|TRBV5-1|TRBJ2-1|TRBD2
CASSLGTSTDEQFF
>14|TRBV7-2|TRBJ1-2|-
CASSLGSTNYGCTF
>15|TRBV10-3|TRBJ1-5|-
CAIRDSQPGAQPQHF
>14|TRBV6-6|TRBJ1-5|-
CASRETGGHQPQHF
>15|TRBV19|TRBJ2-1|TRBD1
CASSIRTGTGREQFF
>13|TRBV30|TRBJ2-7|-
CAWRRASSYEQYF
>16|TRBV18|TRBJ2-1|TRBD2
CASSPPRLAENNEQFF
>15|TRBV11-2|TRBJ1-1|-
CASVNRRLGRAEAFF
>15|TRBV7-2|TRBJ1-5|-
CASSNWGGSNQPQHF
>14|TRBV6-5|TRBJ1-2|-
CASSYSGTPYGYTF
>15|TRBV9|TRBJ1-3|-
CASSSEVGFGNTIYF
>15|TRBV19|TRBJ2-1|TRBD2
CASSSRAGARHEQFF
>15|TRBV6-1|TRBJ1-5|-
CASSVAEQDSRPQHF
>11|TRBV6-5|TRBJ1-1|-
CATRWNTEAFF
>15|TRBV10-3|TRBJ1-5|-
CAISELGEGRQPQHF
>14|TRBV2|TRBJ2-2|-
CASTTGEGNGELFF
>16|TRBV2|TRBJ1-2|-
CASMGPASVVVGGYTF
>14|TRBV9|TRBJ2-3|-
CASSVGTSTDTQYF
>15|TRBV5-1|TRBJ2-7|TRBD2
CASRLGLAGAYEQYF
>15|TRBV6-1|TRBJ2-3|-
CANAPRVTSTDTQYF
>14|TRBV5-8|TRBJ2-7|TRBD2
CASSLGASGSEQYF
>14|TRBV18|TRBJ1-5|TRBD1
CASSTGQGGQPQHF
>14|TRBV4-1|TRBJ2-7|TRBD1
CASSQRTGGYEQYF
>13|TRBV14|TRBJ2-3|-
CASSLGGRDTQYF
>14|TRBV30|TRBJ2-7|TRBD1
CAWSVRQGSYEQYF
>15|TRBV9|TRBJ2-5|-
CASSVESTQRETQYF
>15|TRBV5-1|TRBJ2-4|-
CASSFTPSAKNIQYF
>15|TRBV5-1|TRBJ2-3|-
CASSLVGDATDTQYF
>17|TRBV28|TRBJ2-1|TRBD1
CASSLAGTGPGYNEQFF
>12|TRBV19|TRBJ1-1|-
CASSDPNTEAFF
>13|TRBV30|TRBJ1-2|-
CAWSLRQYEGYTF
>14|TRBV11-2|TRBJ2-5|TRBD2
CASSPGLASETQYF
>18|TRBV6-1|TRBJ2-1|-
CASSEDLNRADSYNEQFF
>17|TRBV23-1|TRBJ2-3|-
CASTPRVWGPGVDTQYF
>15|TRBV13|TRBJ1-2|-
CASSLGTGDDYGYTF
>13|TRBV11-1|TRBJ2-1|-
CASSLYRADEQFF
>14|TRBV9|TRBJ2-1|-
CASSPSPTHNEQFF
>11|TRBV27|TRBJ2-7|-
CASLGPYEQYF
>14|TRBV29-1|TRBJ1-1|-
CSVDRDAVNTEAFF
>13|TRBV19|TRBJ2-1|-
CASSLTRGNEQFF
>13|TRBV9|TRBJ1-1|-
CASSVGPNTEAFF